This T cell receptor beta chain originates from a study of blood T cells in healthy people across ages. The study, taken as a whole, reports: Roughly linearly, TCR beta diversity per million T cells fell as age increased. The long-lived group displayed more naive CD4+ cells, plus higher diversity, than the aged donors did.

Donor samples were obtained from healthy Caucasian individuals from Russia, aged roughly 6 to 90. The authors ran a second PCR of about 6 to 12 cycles using a sample-barcoded 5' primer and a J-beta primer mix. TCRdb redid the calling of the 5' RACE reads with MiXCR, one entry per CDR3 protein. The sample shows about 600,000 distinct CDR3 sequences, 45% to 55% of them seen only once. Trimming at V came to 4 bases and at J to 0 bases, leaving 1 base not matched to a gene. Germline CDR1 DFQATT, CDR2 SNEGSKA (reference sequence). CDR3 length equals 13 residues. With regard to this clonotype: Its antigen is still unknown.

Sequencing used blood. The V and J genes are TRBV20-1 and TRBJ2-3, with 7 bases fitting TRBD2. The clonotype comes from a man older than 75 in good health. CDR3 sequence (DNA): TGCAGTGCTAATAGCGGGAGCACAGATACGCAGTATTTT. Encoded protein: CSANSGSTDTQYF.